What follows are 32 T cell receptor beta chains derived from one specimen sequenced in a study of early T cells in non-severe SARS-CoV-2 infection. Each CDR3 protein is one row after TCRdb ran MiXCR on the 5' RACE reads. This table has tens of thousands of distinct CDR3 sequences, roughly 9.9% appearing once. Sequencing was carried out using whole blood. The receptors stem from an adult who was a healthcare worker with PCR-confirmed SARS-CoV-2 infection or an uninfected control (not recorded which).

The chain joins TRBV2 to TRBJ1-2; 7 bases are a match to TRBD1. J was trimmed by 5 bases and V by 1 base; bases with no gene match: 7. This CDR3 is 15 amino acids long. Germline-derived CDR1 and CDR2 are SNHLY and FYNNEI. CDR3 in amino acids: CASSEDVGTAYGYTF. The DNA of the CDR3 is TGTGCCAGCAGTGAAGATGTCGGGACAGCTTATGGCTACACCTTC.

This clonotype was seen ten or more times. This chain links TRBV7-2 with TRBJ1-6; D gene unclear. CDR1 is SGHTA, CDR2 FQGNSA, per germline. This CDR3 is built from 16 residues. V was clipped by 5 bases and J by 4 bases, with 15 bases between them. CDR3 DNA: TGTGCCAGCAGCCACCCCGGGTCAACATATAATTCACCCCTCCACTTT. Translation: CASSHPGSTYNSPLHF.

This chain uses TRBV5-1 with TRBJ2-2; D remains unclear. V shed 0 bases and J shed 1 base, with 4 bases lying between them. Looked up from germline, CDR1 is SGHRS and CDR2 is YFSETQ. This CDR3 region has 14 residues. CDR3 residues: CASSLGQNTGELFF. Here the CDR3 DNA reads TGCGCCAGCAGCTTGGGACAGAACACCGGGGAGCTGTTTTTT.

This clonotype was observed many times. V and J are TRBV28 and TRBJ1-1; a weak D match, TRBD1 (6 bases). This CDR3 has 15 amino acids. CDR1 and CDR2 from the germline V gene are MDHEN and SYDVKM. Trimming cost V 7 bases and J 6 bases, with 21 bases left between them. As DNA, the CDR3 is TGTGCCAGCATCCCGGGGGGGGCCAGGCCCGCTGAAGCTTTCTTT. Translating it yields CASIPGGARPAEAFF.

This clonotype has at least ten counts. One junction end disagrees with the germline gene, perhaps due to a read error. This rearrangement joins TRBV19 to TRBJ1-1; D is perhaps TRBD1 (5 bases). Germline lookup yields CDR1 LNHDA and CDR2 SQIVND (reference sequence). This CDR3 is built from 17 residues. DNA for the CDR3: TGTGCCAGTAGTACGAGAATGGTGAAGAAGGGGTCCACTGAAGTTTTCTTT. Translation: CASSTRMVKKGSTEVFF.

The chain joins TRBV6-2 or TRBV6-3 to TRBJ2-5; 9 bases align to TRBD1. This CDR3 is 14 amino acids long. From germline, CDR1 is MNHEY and CDR2 SVGEGT. J was trimmed by 7 bases and V by 8 bases; bases with no gene match: 11. CDR3: CASVARDRAVTQYF. The CDR3 DNA reads TGTGCCAGCGTAGCCCGGGACAGGGCGGTGACCCAGTACTTC.

This chain uses TRBV2 with TRBJ1-4; D not certain. The CDR3 consists of 16 residues. Germline V gene data show CDR1 as SNHLY and CDR2 as FYNNEI. V was clipped by 5 bases and J by 1 base, with 14 bases between them. The CDR3 coding sequence is TGTGCCAGCAGTCCCGGACTTCTGGGAACTAATGAAAAACTGTTTTTT. Its protein product is CASSPGLLGTNEKLFF.

This clonotype was recorded a few times. The V gene is TRBV6-1, the J gene TRBJ2-7; D is ambiguous. Germline CDR1 is MNHNS and CDR2 is SASEGT. The CDR3 covers 13 residues. Trimming shortened V by 3 bases and J by 5 bases, and 11 bases separated the two germline ends. CDR3 loop: CASSDARWDEQYF. CDR3 nucleotide sequence: TGTGCCAGCAGTGATGCCCGCTGGGACGAGCAGTACTTC.

The rearrangement uses TRBV2 and TRBJ1-3, with TRBD1 as a possible D gene (5 bases). The CDR3 spans 14 residues. The ends were cut back, 3 bases at V and 4 bases at J, with 10 bases in the middle. Germline V gene data show CDR1 as SNHLY and CDR2 as FYNNEI. The chain's CDR3 is CASSEGRGGNTIYF. DNA of the CDR3: TGTGCCAGCAGTGAGGGGCGAGGGGGAAACACCATATATTTT.

This clonotype occurred a few times. This chain links TRBV2 with TRBJ1-1; D uncertain. The CDR3 is made up of 13 amino acids. From germline, CDR1 is SNHLY and CDR2 FYNNEI. With 4 bases removed from V and 0 bases from J, the gap between germline ends came to 6 bases. CDR3 DNA sequence: TGTGCCAGCAGTGGGGCAATGAACACTGAAGCTTTCTTT. This sequence encodes CASSGAMNTEAFF.

This chain uses TRBV6-4 with TRBJ2-5; D unresolved. CDR1 is MRHNA and CDR2 is SNTAGT in the germline V gene. Trimming took 7 bases from V and 5 from J, leaving 2 bases between them. This CDR3 region has 9 residues. In DNA form, the CDR3 reads TGTGCCAGCAAGGAGACCCAGTACTTC. Its translation is CASKETQYF.

This clonotype has at least ten counts. V and J are TRBV6-5 and TRBJ1-4; TRBD1 might be the D (5 bases). This CDR3 region has 15 residues. V gave up 2 bases and J gave up 8 bases, with 15 bases separating them. Per germline, CDR1 MNHEY and CDR2 SVGAGI. The CDR3 protein is CASSYMWGDREKLFF. DNA of the CDR3: TGTGCCAGCAGTTACATGTGGGGGGACCGCGAAAAACTGTTTTTT.

This clonotype came up many times. The genes are TRBV11-2 and TRBJ2-7; TRBD1 aligns across 9 bases. This CDR3 spans 15 amino acids. In germline, CDR1 is SGHAT, CDR2 FQNNGV. V trimming: 2 bases; J trimming: 5 bases; junction bases outside the gene matches: 7. CDR3 coding DNA: TGTGCCAGCAGCTTATGGAGGACAGGGGCGGACGAGCAGTACTTC. Its protein is CASSLWRTGADEQYF.

In its sample, this clonotype was seen a few times. The chain employs TRBV3-1 and TRBJ1-1; D not certain. The CDR3 contains 15 residues. Germline CDR1 and CDR2: LGHDT and YNNKEL (reference sequence). V lost 5 bases and J lost 2, with 15 bases in between. As DNA, the CDR3 is TGTGCCAGCAGCGCTCACAACCAACTAAACACTGAAGCTTTCTTT. Translating it yields CASSAHNQLNTEAFF.

This clonotype came up a few times. The rearrangement uses TRBV4-1 and TRBJ1-1; tentative D call: TRBD1 (5 bases). Germline CDR1 and CDR2: MGHRA and YSYEKL. V was cut by 2 bases and J by 2 bases, with 12 bases left in between. This CDR3 is 15 amino acids long. The CDR3 sequence is CASSQRTLLNTEAFF. DNA of the CDR3: TGCGCCAGCAGCCAACGGACACTCTTAAACACTGAAGCTTTCTTT.

This clonotype was recorded a few times. The CDR3 DNA is TGTGCCAGCAGCCCCCCTAGCGGGGGGGCCACCGGGGAGCTGTTTTTT. The encoded protein is CASSPPSGGATGELFF. The chain combines TRBV3-1 with TRBJ2-2; 12 bases match TRBD2. The J segment lost 4 bases and the V segment lost 4 bases, leaving 4 bases of the junction unmatched. CDR1 is LGHDT, CDR2 YNNKEL, per germline (reference sequence). The CDR3 contains 16 residues.

The V and J genes are TRBV5-1 and TRBJ2-7; 11 nucleotides match TRBD2. CDR3 length: 16 amino acids. CDR1 and CDR2 (germline): SGHRS, YFSETQ. Losses at the gene ends were 4 bases for V and 0 bases for J; bases not matched to a gene: 6. The CDR3 nucleotides read TGCGCCAGCAGCCCCATAGCGGGGGGGAGCTCCTACGAGCAGTACTTC. Translating it yields CASSPIAGGSSYEQYF. Drawing the rest from reference TRBV5-1 and TRBJ2-7, the complete variable domain is KAGVTQTPRYLIKTRGQQVTLSCSPISGHRSVSWYQQTPGQGLQFLFEYFSETQRNKGNFPGRFSGRQFSNSRSEMNVSTLELGDSALYLCASSPIAGGSSYEQYFGPGTRLTVT.

This clonotype has just a few counts. The chain couples TRBV7-2 to TRBJ2-7; D is perhaps TRBD1 (6 bases). This CDR3 is built from 15 residues. Trimming took 1 base from V and 9 from J, leaving 19 bases between them. The germline CDR1 and CDR2 sequences are SGHTA and FQGNSA. For the CDR3, the DNA is TGTGCCAGCAGCTTAGTCAGGGGTGATCAGCATGGGCAGTACTTC. The encoded protein is CASSLVRGDQHGQYF.

The chain recombines TRBV9 with TRBJ2-7, with D perhaps TRBD1 (6 bases). V was pared by 3 bases and J by 3 bases, with 10 bases between. CDR1 is SGDLS, CDR2 YYNGEE, per germline. This CDR3 contains 13 residues. The CDR3 sequence is CASSAGQSYEQYF. CDR3 nucleotide sequence: TGTGCCAGCAGCGCAGGACAGAGCTACGAGCAGTACTTC.

This clonotype was counted only a few times. This chain links TRBV7-8 with TRBJ2-4, with TRBD1 matching 9 bases. Germline loops: CDR1 SGHVS, CDR2 FQNEAQ. Unmatched junction bases numbered 3, after V lost 2 bases and J lost 1 base. The CDR3 has 16 amino acids. The CDR3 DNA reads TGTGCCAGCAGCTTAACCGGGACAGGGGCCAAAAACATTCAGTACTTC. Its protein product is CASSLTGTGAKNIQYF.

This clonotype has a count of ten or more. V gene TRBV20-1 combines with J gene TRBJ2-5, with 9 bases that match TRBD2. CDR3 length: 15 amino acids. The junction had 10 bases not matched to a gene; V was cut back by 5 bases and J by 3 bases. Germline V lookup: CDR1 DFQATT, CDR2 SNEGSKA (reference sequence). CDR3 sequence: CSALQRGVPKETQYF. CDR3 nucleotides: TGCAGTGCTTTACAGCGGGGGGTCCCCAAAGAGACCCAGTACTTC.

This clonotype was counted a few times. The rearrangement joins TRBV9 to TRBJ1-6; D is possibly TRBD1 (5 bases). Germline assignment: CDR1 SGDLS and CDR2 YYNGEE. The CDR3 loop spans 13 amino acids. V dropped 0 bases and J dropped 8 bases, with 6 bases sitting between them. CDR3 in DNA: TGTGCCAGCAGCGTAGGGGGGGATTCACCCCTCCACTTT. This codes for CASSVGGDSPLHF.

This clonotype has at least ten counts. The chain has TRBV5-1 and TRBJ2-3, with D perhaps TRBD2 (6 bases). Trimming took off 5 bases at V and 4 bases at J, with 20 bases between the two ends. This CDR3 spans 16 amino acids. Looked up from germline, CDR1 is SGHRS and CDR2 is YFSETQ. CDR3 sequence (DNA): TGCGCCAGCAGAGTGGACGTTGGAGGGCGCCCAGATACGCAGTATTTT. The encoded protein is CASRVDVGGRPDTQYF.

This clonotype has at least ten counts. V gene TRBV14 combines with J gene TRBJ1-2; 10 bases agree with TRBD1. The germline V gene encodes CDR1 SGHDN and CDR2 FVKESK. V lost 1 base to trimming and J lost 7 bases; unmatched junction nucleotides: 3. This CDR3 contains 14 residues. Here the CDR3 DNA reads TGTGCCAGCAGCCAAGCCGGGACAGGGGTTGGCTACACCTTC. This sequence encodes CASSQAGTGVGYTF.

By frequency in the sample, this clonotype is medium-sized (0.01 to 0.1%). The V and J genes are TRBV20-1 and TRBJ2-2; TRBD1 might be the D (6 bases). V was cut by 3 bases and J by 2 bases, with 13 bases left in between. Germline V gene sequence: CDR1 DFQATT, CDR2 SNEGSKA (reference sequence). CDR3 length: 15 amino acids. The DNA of the CDR3 is TGCAGTGCTAGGGATGGACAGTATAACACCGGGGAGCTGTTTTTT. Translation gives CSARDGQYNTGELFF.

The chain joins TRBV2 to TRBJ2-5; a weak D match, TRBD2 (5 bases). Germline lookup yields CDR1 SNHLY and CDR2 FYNNEI. The CDR3 is made up of 13 amino acids. Deletions cut 6 bases from V and 4 bases from J, with 12 bases between. CDR3 in DNA: TGTGCCAGCAGGTTCCTAGCATCAGAGACCCAGTACTTC. This sequence encodes CASRFLASETQYF.

In this sample, this clonotype turned up many times. This chain links TRBV25-1 with TRBJ1-3; unclear D gene. This CDR3 has 17 amino acids. The germline V gene encodes CDR1 MGHDK and CDR2 SYGVNS. Deletions cut 5 bases from V and 1 base from J, with 18 bases between. The DNA of the CDR3 is TGTGCCAGCAGTTTATCCCCCTCCGGGAGGTCTGGAAACACCATATATTTT. This codes for CASSLSPSGRSGNTIYF.

This clonotype was observed many times. CDR3 amino acids: CASSLDGAAGNTIYF. The CDR3 bases are TGTGCCAGCAGTTTAGATGGGGCTGCGGGAAACACCATATATTTT. This rearrangement joins TRBV12-3 or TRBV12-4 to TRBJ1-3; the D gene is possibly TRBD1 (5 bases). Trimming left V 1 base short and J 4 bases short, with 11 bases between. This CDR3 contains 15 residues.

Worth noting for this clonotype: This sequence may be a read error, since a much larger clone differs from it by one base. The CDR3 here is CASRPTGAAIDYGYTF. CDR3 DNA: TGTGCCAGCCGTCCGACAGGCGCCGCTATAGACTATGGCTACACCTTC. The J gene is TRBJ1-2, the V gene TRBV19; possible D gene TRBD1, 6 bases. The V gene lost 9 bases and the J gene lost 3 bases, with 23 bases spanning the gap. The CDR3 sequence is 16 residues long. The germline CDR1 and CDR2 sequences are LNHDA and SQIVND (reference sequence).

This clonotype has ten or more counts. The rearrangement uses TRBV4-3 and TRBJ1-5, with 7 bases matching TRBD1. The V segment lost 4 bases and the J segment 7 bases; nucleotides outside the gene matches: 7. Germline values: CDR1 LGHNA, CDR2 YSLEER. This CDR3 region has 14 residues. The CDR3 DNA sequence: TGCGCCAGCAGCCCTGACAGGGATATCCAGCCCCAGCATTTT. Protein: CASSPDRDIQPQHF.

V usage is TRBV11-2 and J usage is TRBJ1-5; no reliable D call. Per germline, CDR1 SGHAT and CDR2 FQNNGV. V lost 0 bases to trimming and J lost 3 bases, with 3 bases between them. The CDR3 consists of 13 residues. Written as DNA, the CDR3 is TGTGCCAGCAGCTTAGAACACAATCAGCCCCAGCATTTT. It specifies CASSLEHNQPQHF.

This clonotype was observed a handful of times. The V gene is TRBV20-1, the J gene TRBJ2-1; D uncertain. V lost 3 bases to trimming and J lost 0 bases, with 15 bases between them. The CDR3 totals 16 residues. CDR1 and CDR2 (germline): DFQATT, SNEGSKA (reference sequence). CDR3 sequence: CSASDGHQSSYNEQFF. CDR3 DNA: TGCAGTGCTAGCGACGGGCACCAGAGCTCCTACAATGAGCAGTTCTTC.